These 27 T cell receptor beta chains share one sample of origin, sequenced in a study of cytomegalovirus exposure and HLA in healthy donors. PCR was performed using 60 Vbeta and 13 Jbeta primers. Using immunoSEQ multiplex PCR, the repertoire was profiled, and TCRdb retains in-frame clones only, with some absent. The sample shows 150,000 to 200,000 clones, about 80% of them seen only once. Sequenced sample: PBMCs. Receptors originate from a woman aged 45 to 65 in good health and CMV-seronegative.

This rearrangement joins TRBV7-2 to TRBJ2-2; 8 positions match TRBD2. The V gene end was trimmed by 5 bases and the J gene end by 5 bases; junction bases not matched to a gene: 13. The CDR3 extends over 17 amino acids. CDR1 is SGHTA and CDR2 is FQGNSA in the germline V gene. In DNA form, the CDR3 reads TGTGCCAGCAGCCGAAACCCGGGGGGGGCGGGAACCGGGGAGCTGTTTTTT. Encoded protein: CASSRNPGGAGTGELFF.

The chain combines TRBV5-1 with TRBJ2-2; D may be TRBD2 (5 bases). CDR3 length equals 14 residues. Deletions cut 3 bases from V and 3 bases from J, with 9 bases between. CDR1 is SGHRS and CDR2 is YFSETQ in the germline V gene. This chain's CDR3 is CASSWRIDTGELFF. The CDR3 DNA is TGCGCCAGCAGCTGGAGGATCGACACCGGGGAGCTGTTTTTT.

Here the CDR3 DNA reads TGTGCCAGCGCAGTATATCCCTACGAGCAGTACTTC. Encoded protein: CASAVYPYEQYF. This rearrangement joins TRBV5-6 to TRBJ2-7; D gene unclear. The CDR3 is made up of 12 amino acids. Per the germline V gene, CDR1 is SGHDT and CDR2 is YYEEEE. V lost 7 bases and J 2 bases, leaving 10 bases between the germline ends. Supplemented by reference TRBV5-6 and TRBJ2-7, the full variable domain reads DAGVTQSPTHLIKTRGQQVTLRCSPKSGHDTVSWYQQALGQGPQFIFQYYEEEERQRGNFPDRFSGHQFPNYSSELNVNALLLGDSALYLCASAVYPYEQYFGPGTRLTVT.

This chain links TRBV6-5 with TRBJ2-2; 8 bases match TRBD2. The CDR3 is 15 residues long. Per germline, CDR1 MNHEY and CDR2 SVGAGI. V trimming: 5 bases; J trimming: 2 bases; junction bases outside the gene matches: 4. The CDR3 DNA is TGTGCCAGCAGTAAAACTAGCGGCAACACCGGGGAGCTGTTTTTT. This gives the protein CASSKTSGNTGELFF.

The V call is TRBV7-2, the J call TRBJ2-2; weak D call: TRBD2 (6 bases). Deletions cut 5 bases from V and 5 bases from J, with 18 bases between. Per the germline V gene, CDR1 is SGHTA and CDR2 is FQGNSA. The CDR3 totals 16 residues. CDR3 nucleotide sequence: TGTGCCAGCAGCCGAGACGGAGGGAGAGTAACCGGGGAGCTGTTTTTT. It translates to CASSRDGGRVTGELFF.

On this clone itself: Additional DNA sequences in this sample encode the identical CDR3. This chain uses TRBV19 with TRBJ1-1; D uncertain. Germline values: CDR1 LNHDA, CDR2 SQIVND (reference sequence). V lost 3 bases and J lost 0, with 5 bases in between. The CDR3 spans 13 residues. CDR3 sequence reads: CASSISVNTEAFF. CDR3 nucleotides: TGTGCCAGTAGTATCTCCGTGAACACTGAAGCTTTCTTT.

This clone was detected only a few times. This chain uses TRBV7-2 with TRBJ1-2; D is possibly TRBD1 (6 bases). The V end was cut by 1 base, the J end by 2 bases, with 23 bases between. The germline gives CDR1 SGHTA, CDR2 FQGNSA. CDR3 length: 19 residues. The CDR3 spells CASSLVGFGGGASNYGYTF. The CDR3 DNA reads as TGTGCCAGCAGCTTAGTGGGTTTCGGTGGGGGGGCGAGCAACTATGGCTACACCTTC.

The J gene is TRBJ2-5, the V gene TRBV11-2, with TRBD1 matching over 9 bases. V was pared by 5 bases and J by 0 bases, with 7 bases of the junction left unmatched. The CDR3 extends over 16 amino acids. Germline V lookup: CDR1 SGHAT, CDR2 FQNNGV. The CDR3 nucleotides read TGTGCCAGCAGCGCCCGGGACAGGGCGAACCAAGAGACCCAGTACTTC. This codes for CASSARDRANQETQYF.

The chain uses TRBV5-6 and TRBJ1-1; weak D call: TRBD1 (6 bases). V shed 1 base and J shed 7 bases, with 8 bases lying between them. This CDR3 is built from 12 residues. In germline, CDR1 is SGHDT, CDR2 YYEEEE. The CDR3 DNA reads as TGTGCCAGCAGCTTGTTCAGGGGTGAAGCTTTCTTT. Amino acid sequence: CASSLFRGEAFF. Based on the CDR3 plus reference TRBV5-6 and TRBJ1-1, the full variable domain is DAGVTQSPTHLIKTRGQQVTLRCSPKSGHDTVSWYQQALGQGPQFIFQYYEEEERQRGNFPDRFSGHQFPNYSSELNVNALLLGDSALYLCASSLFRGEAFFGQGTRLTVV.

V is TRBV28 and J is TRBJ2-7; 10 positions agree with TRBD1. The CDR3 has 13 residues. V gave up 6 bases and J gave up 6 bases; unmatched junction bases: 5. Per the germline V gene, CDR1 is MDHEN and CDR2 is SYDVKM. CDR3 region: CASRGQGTTEQYF. CDR3 coding DNA: TGTGCCAGCAGGGGACAGGGGACGACCGAGCAGTACTTC.

Notes on this clone: The junction differs from germline at one of its ends, possibly a read error. The genes are TRBV9 and TRBJ2-3, with TRBD2 matching over 7 bases. CDR1 SGDLS and CDR2 YYNGEE come from the germline V gene. This CDR3 has 15 residues. The CDR3 nucleotides are TGTGCCAGCAGCGTAGCGGAGACTAGCAAAGATACGCAGTATTTT. The encoded protein is CASSVAETSKDTQYF.

V is TRBV19 and J is TRBJ2-6; D gene uncertain. V lost 0 bases to trimming and J lost 1 base, with 4 bases between them. This CDR3 has 15 residues. Germline V gene sequence: CDR1 LNHDA, CDR2 SQIVND (reference sequence). This CDR3 reads CASSIDRSGANVLTF. As DNA, the CDR3 is TGTGCCAGTAGTATAGACAGGTCTGGGGCCAACGTCCTGACTTTC.

The chain employs TRBV6-1 and TRBJ1-6; D is unclear. Between the trimmed V and J ends, which lost 6 bases and 0 bases, there was a span of 9 bases. This CDR3 region has 15 residues. Germline V gene sequence: CDR1 MNHNS, CDR2 SASEGT. DNA of the CDR3: TGTGCCAGCAGGGTAGAAAGCTCCTATAATTCACCCCTCCACTTT. Its protein product is CASRVESSYNSPLHF.

This chain connects TRBV30 to TRBJ2-5; D is undetermined. Germline V gene lookup returns CDR1 GTSNPN and CDR2 SVGIG (reference sequence). Trimming shortened V by 4 bases and J by 4 bases, and 7 bases separated the two germline ends. CDR3 length: 11 residues. The CDR3 nucleotides read TGTGCCTGGACCGCGCGAGAGACCCAGTACTTC. As protein: CAWTARETQYF.

V usage is TRBV7-2 and J usage is TRBJ1-5, with D uncertain. The CDR3 has 12 residues. Germline CDR1 is SGHTA and CDR2 is FQGNSA. V gave up 5 bases and J gave up 9 bases, with 11 bases separating them. The CDR3 loop reads CASSPAGGPQHF. Here the CDR3 DNA reads TGTGCCAGCAGCCCCGCAGGAGGGCCCCAGCATTTT.

The J gene is TRBJ2-7, the V gene TRBV28; D is unresolved. In germline, CDR1 is MDHEN, CDR2 SYDVKM. The CDR3 length is 14 residues. V was trimmed by 4 bases and J by 0 bases, leaving 10 bases between them. CDR3 region: CASSSSGPSYEQYF. The CDR3 nucleotides read TGTGCCAGCAGTTCGTCAGGCCCCTCCTACGAGCAGTACTTC.

The chain carries TRBV25-1 and TRBJ1-2; 12 bases line up with TRBD1. Germline-derived CDR1 and CDR2 are MGHDK and SYGVNS. This CDR3 is 15 amino acids long. V shed 4 bases, J shed 6 bases, and the junction held 6 bases outside the gene matches. This CDR3 is CASSVGTGGADGYTF. CDR3 bases: TGTGCCAGCAGTGTTGGGACAGGGGGCGCGGATGGCTACACCTTC.

The CDR3 DNA follows: TGTGCCAGCAGTGAGGGACAGGGAAACTACGAGCAGTACTTC. Translated: CASSEGQGNYEQYF. The chain recombines TRBV4-2 with TRBJ2-7, with 9 bases identical to TRBD1. V dropped 6 bases and J dropped 3; count of bases not matched to a gene: 6. Per germline, CDR1 LGHNA and CDR2 YNFKEQ. This CDR3 region has 14 residues.

The chain uses TRBV6-4 and TRBJ2-5; TRBD2 aligns across 8 bases. Germline V gene lookup returns CDR1 MRHNA and CDR2 SNTAGT. The CDR3 contains 13 residues. The junction had 6 bases not matched to a gene; V was cut back by 8 bases and J by 4 bases. As DNA, the CDR3 is TGTGCCAGCTCGCGGGAGGCGGGAGAGACCCAGTACTTC. Its translation: CASSREAGETQYF.

This clone was recorded only once. The chain recombines TRBV6-5 with TRBJ1-5; 7 bases are shared with TRBD1. Germline assignment: CDR1 MNHEY and CDR2 SVGAGI. This CDR3 is 14 amino acids long. J lost 1 base, V lost 6 bases, and 3 bases had no gene match. This CDR3 is CASSLDRSNQPQHF. CDR3 DNA sequence: TGTGCCAGCAGCCTGGACAGGAGCAATCAGCCCCAGCATTTT.

This clone was observed once. CDR3 sequence: CASSLVASGYNEQFF. The CDR3 nucleotides read TGCGCCAGCAGCTTGGTGGCTAGCGGCTACAATGAGCAGTTCTTC. The V gene is TRBV5-1, the J gene TRBJ2-1; 7 bases are a match to TRBD2. V lost 0 bases to trimming and J lost 3 bases; unmatched junction nucleotides: 3. This CDR3 spans 15 amino acids. Germline V gene sequence: CDR1 SGHRS, CDR2 YFSETQ.

The rearrangement joins TRBV27 to TRBJ2-2; possibly TRBD2 for D (6 bases). V lost 4 bases and J lost 2, with 14 bases in between. The CDR3 extends over 16 amino acids. Germline V lookup: CDR1 MNHEY, CDR2 SMNVEV (reference sequence). The CDR3 here is CASSSRGLRNTGELFF. DNA of the CDR3: TGTGCCAGCAGTTCGAGGGGACTCCGAAACACCGGGGAGCTGTTTTTT.

To note about this clone: A junction end diverges from the germline sequence, so it may reflect a read error. The chain couples TRBV7-9 to TRBJ2-7, with 7 bases fitting TRBD2. Per germline, CDR1 SEHNR and CDR2 FQNEAQ (reference sequence). The CDR3 is 14 amino acids. CDR3 nucleotide sequence: TGTTCCAGCAGCTTAGCGGGTGAAAGGGGTGAGCAGTACTTC. This sequence encodes CSSSLAGERGEQYF.

In its sample, this clone was seen a few times. V and J are TRBV27 and TRBJ2-7, with a tentative D call TRBD1 (5 bases). The CDR3 runs 14 residues. CDR1 is MNHEY and CDR2 is SMNVEV in the germline V gene (reference sequence). Between the trimmed V and J ends, which lost 0 bases and 2 bases, there was a span of 8 bases. CDR3 amino acids: CASSLSWGPYEQYF. In DNA, the CDR3 is TGTGCCAGCAGTTTATCGTGGGGCCCCTACGAGCAGTACTTC.

V and J are TRBV28 and TRBJ1-1; D perhaps matches TRBD1 (6 bases). Trimming left V 3 bases short and J 2 bases short, with 10 bases between. CDR1 is MDHEN and CDR2 is SYDVKM in the germline V gene. The length of the CDR3 is 14 residues. The CDR3 DNA reads as TGTGCCAGCAGTTTCAGGGGCCAAAACACTGAAGCTTTCTTT. It is translated as CASSFRGQNTEAFF.

The gene calls are TRBV19 and TRBJ2-4, with D maybe TRBD1 (5 bases). Germline V gene sequence: CDR1 LNHDA, CDR2 SQIVND (reference sequence). The V end was cut by 4 bases, the J end by 9 bases, with 19 bases between. This CDR3 is built from 15 residues. The CDR3 DNA follows: TGTGCCAGTAGTAACCCTGGCAGGGTGACGGGCATTCAGTACTTC. This translates into CASSNPGRVTGIQYF.

This clone turned up a few times. Its ends do not fully match the called genes, so a read error is possible. The J gene is TRBJ2-3, the V gene TRBV7-7, with D unclear. Germline V CDR1 and CDR2: SSHAT, FNYEAQ (reference sequence). CDR3 length: 14 amino acids. DNA for the CDR3: TGTGCTAGCAGCTTCGCAGGAATCACAGATACGCAGTATTTT. As protein: CASSFAGITDTQYF.